Below are 5 T cell receptor beta chains sequenced from a single sample in a study of T cells in pancreatic ductal adenocarcinoma. Using immunoSEQ multiplex PCR, the repertoire was profiled, and TCRdb retains in-frame clones only, with some absent. This table has about 100,000 clones, around 96% appearing once. The selected patients with pancreatic ductal adenocarcinoma had surgery but no neoadjuvant therapy. The sample consisted of PBMCs. The receptors here all came from a human donor with pancreatic ductal adenocarcinoma.

The V and J genes are TRBV7-8 and TRBJ2-7; no firm D call. This CDR3 spans 13 amino acids. In germline, CDR1 is SGHVS, CDR2 FQNEAQ. V was cut by 5 bases and J by 0 bases, with 8 bases left in between. Written as DNA, the CDR3 is TGTGCCAGCAGCCCGATGAGCTCCTACGAGCAGTACTTC. It yields the protein CASSPMSSYEQYF.

This chain connects TRBV11-2 to TRBJ2-1, with D hard to call. The CDR3 covers 11 residues. The V end lost 1 base, the J end lost 9 bases, and 4 bases lay between the germline ends. Germline lookup yields CDR1 SGHAT and CDR2 FQNNGV. The CDR3 DNA reads TGTGCCAGCAGCTTAGCGTCTGAGCAGTTCTTC. This sequence encodes CASSLASEQFF. Full variable domain (rest looked up from reference TRBV11-2 and TRBJ2-1): EAGVAQSPRYKIIEKRQSVAFWCNPISGHATLYWYQQILGQGPKLLIQFQNNGVVDDSQLPKDRFSAERLKGVDSTLKIQPAKLEDSAVYLCASSLASEQFFGPGTRLTVL.

The chain carries TRBV7-3 and TRBJ2-7; 9 bases match TRBD2. V was clipped by 2 bases and J by 1 base; unmatched bases: 3. Germline CDR1 is SGHTA and CDR2 is FQGTGA. This CDR3 region has 15 residues. The CDR3 loop reads CASSLAAGGSYEQYF. In nucleotides, the CDR3 is TGTGCCAGCAGCTTAGCGGCGGGAGGGTCCTACGAGCAGTACTTC.

V usage is TRBV27 and J usage is TRBJ2-2; no reliable D call. The CDR3 is made up of 16 amino acids. The germline V and J ends were trimmed by 4 bases and 0 bases, with 12 bases remaining between them. CDR1 and CDR2 (germline): MNHEY, SMNVEV (reference sequence). This CDR3 is CASSYVNIPNTGELFF. The CDR3 region has the DNA TGTGCCAGCAGTTACGTAAACATACCGAACACCGGGGAGCTGTTTTTT.

The chain uses TRBV18 and TRBJ2-7; TRBD1 aligns across 7 bases. The CDR3 contains 13 residues. CDR1 and CDR2 from the germline V gene are KGHSH and LQKENI. After removal of 5 bases from V and 2 bases from J, the junction contained 3 bases not matched to a gene. This chain's CDR3 is CASSRDSPYEQYF. The CDR3 DNA follows: TGTGCCAGCTCAAGGGACAGCCCCTACGAGCAGTACTTC.